These 9 T cell receptor beta chains share one sample of origin, sequenced in a study of T cell changes during pregnancy in multiple sclerosis. The assay was immunoSEQ multiplex PCR, and TCRdb's table has in-frame clones only and misses some. The sample records over 30,000 clones, around 92% being singletons. The sample in question was CD4+ T cells from peripheral blood mononuclear cells, obtained after pregnancy. These receptor sequences come from a female donor with multiple sclerosis, enrolled in a pregnancy study.

The chain employs TRBV9 and TRBJ2-7, with no clear D. Trimming removed 0 bases from V and 0 bases from J, with 7 bases in between. CDR1 is SGDLS, CDR2 YYNGEE, per germline. This CDR3 contains 14 residues. This CDR3 reads CASSVGSDSYEQYF. As DNA, the CDR3 is TGTGCCAGCAGCGTAGGGAGCGACTCCTACGAGCAGTACTTC.

This clone has just one count. This sequence joins TRBV4-1 and TRBJ1-3, with 10 bases lining up with TRBD1. The CDR3 has 16 residues. V lost 3 bases, J lost 9 bases, and 11 bases stayed unmatched. The V gene's germline CDR1 is MGHRA and CDR2 YSYEKL. The chain's CDR3 is CASSQAGTGVSSTIYF. The CDR3 nucleotides are TGCGCCAGCAGCCAGGCGGGGACAGGGGTTTCGAGCACCATATATTTT.

This chain joins TRBV4-1 and TRBJ1-1; 10 nucleotides agree with TRBD1. In germline, CDR1 is MGHRA, CDR2 YSYEKL. V lost 5 bases to trimming and J lost 7 bases; unmatched junction nucleotides: 7. The CDR3 loop spans 14 amino acids. The CDR3 DNA reads TGCGCCAGCAGCATAGGGACAGGGGCGGGTGAAGCTTTCTTT. This codes for CASSIGTGAGEAFF.

This chain links TRBV5-4 with TRBJ2-7, with 12 bases fitting TRBD2. J lost 6 bases, V lost 4 bases, and 8 bases had no gene match. Germline loops: CDR1 SGHNT, CDR2 YYREEE (reference sequence). This CDR3 region has 15 residues. CDR3 sequence reads: CASSPEPGLAGEQYF. CDR3 coding DNA: TGTGCCAGCAGCCCCGAACCGGGACTAGCGGGCGAGCAGTACTTC. Filled out from reference TRBV5-4 and TRBJ2-7, the complete variable domain reads ETGVTQSPTHLIKTRGQQVTLRCSSQSGHNTVSWYQQALGQGPQFIFQYYREEENGRGNFPPRFSGLQFPNYSSELNVNALELDDSALYLCASSPEPGLAGEQYFGPGTRLTVT.

The chain combines TRBV6-4 with TRBJ1-5, with a weak D call TRBD1 (5 bases). Germline V gene lookup returns CDR1 MRHNA and CDR2 SNTAGT. Trimming took 3 bases from V and 0 from J, leaving 12 bases between them. The CDR3 contains 16 residues. Here the CDR3 reads CASSERDSDSNQPQHF. CDR3 in DNA: TGTGCCAGCAGTGAAAGGGACTCGGATAGCAATCAGCCCCAGCATTTT.

The chain couples TRBV19 to TRBJ1-2; 8 nucleotides match TRBD1. Germline V gene data show CDR1 as LNHDA and CDR2 as SQIVND (reference sequence). V trimming: 3 bases; J trimming: 4 bases; junction bases outside the gene matches: 4. The CDR3 has 14 amino acids. Here the CDR3 DNA reads TGTGCCAGTAGTATGACAGGGGTTGGCTATGGCTACACCTTC. The encoded protein is CASSMTGVGYGYTF.

The chain has TRBV4-1 and TRBJ1-6, with D possibly being TRBD1 (6 bases). The germline V gene encodes CDR1 MGHRA and CDR2 YSYEKL. V was pared by 4 bases and J by 10 bases, with 29 bases between. The CDR3 extends over 19 amino acids. The CDR3 DNA is TGCGCCAGCAGCCTCCAAATCAAAGGTCCCGGACAGTTGAGATCACCCCTCCACTTT. Translated: CASSLQIKGPGQLRSPLHF.

The CDR3 protein is CASSEVRGPGEKLFF. As DNA, the CDR3 is TGTGCCAGCAGTGAGGTCCGAGGCCCCGGTGAAAAACTGTTTTTT. V usage is TRBV2 and J usage is TRBJ1-4; unclear D gene. Germline V lookup: CDR1 SNHLY, CDR2 FYNNEI. Trimming shortened V by 3 bases and J by 7 bases, and 15 bases separated the two germline ends. CDR3 length: 15 residues.

This chain connects TRBV6-1 to TRBJ2-7; D might be TRBD1 (6 bases). With 4 bases removed from V and 3 bases from J, the gap between germline ends came to 28 bases. Germline V gives CDR1 MNHNS, CDR2 SASEGT. The CDR3 is 19 amino acids. The CDR3 DNA reads TGTGCCAGCAGTGCCCCGGGACACGGGGAGTACTTGGGGTTCTACGAGCAGTACTTC. This codes for CASSAPGHGEYLGFYEQYF.